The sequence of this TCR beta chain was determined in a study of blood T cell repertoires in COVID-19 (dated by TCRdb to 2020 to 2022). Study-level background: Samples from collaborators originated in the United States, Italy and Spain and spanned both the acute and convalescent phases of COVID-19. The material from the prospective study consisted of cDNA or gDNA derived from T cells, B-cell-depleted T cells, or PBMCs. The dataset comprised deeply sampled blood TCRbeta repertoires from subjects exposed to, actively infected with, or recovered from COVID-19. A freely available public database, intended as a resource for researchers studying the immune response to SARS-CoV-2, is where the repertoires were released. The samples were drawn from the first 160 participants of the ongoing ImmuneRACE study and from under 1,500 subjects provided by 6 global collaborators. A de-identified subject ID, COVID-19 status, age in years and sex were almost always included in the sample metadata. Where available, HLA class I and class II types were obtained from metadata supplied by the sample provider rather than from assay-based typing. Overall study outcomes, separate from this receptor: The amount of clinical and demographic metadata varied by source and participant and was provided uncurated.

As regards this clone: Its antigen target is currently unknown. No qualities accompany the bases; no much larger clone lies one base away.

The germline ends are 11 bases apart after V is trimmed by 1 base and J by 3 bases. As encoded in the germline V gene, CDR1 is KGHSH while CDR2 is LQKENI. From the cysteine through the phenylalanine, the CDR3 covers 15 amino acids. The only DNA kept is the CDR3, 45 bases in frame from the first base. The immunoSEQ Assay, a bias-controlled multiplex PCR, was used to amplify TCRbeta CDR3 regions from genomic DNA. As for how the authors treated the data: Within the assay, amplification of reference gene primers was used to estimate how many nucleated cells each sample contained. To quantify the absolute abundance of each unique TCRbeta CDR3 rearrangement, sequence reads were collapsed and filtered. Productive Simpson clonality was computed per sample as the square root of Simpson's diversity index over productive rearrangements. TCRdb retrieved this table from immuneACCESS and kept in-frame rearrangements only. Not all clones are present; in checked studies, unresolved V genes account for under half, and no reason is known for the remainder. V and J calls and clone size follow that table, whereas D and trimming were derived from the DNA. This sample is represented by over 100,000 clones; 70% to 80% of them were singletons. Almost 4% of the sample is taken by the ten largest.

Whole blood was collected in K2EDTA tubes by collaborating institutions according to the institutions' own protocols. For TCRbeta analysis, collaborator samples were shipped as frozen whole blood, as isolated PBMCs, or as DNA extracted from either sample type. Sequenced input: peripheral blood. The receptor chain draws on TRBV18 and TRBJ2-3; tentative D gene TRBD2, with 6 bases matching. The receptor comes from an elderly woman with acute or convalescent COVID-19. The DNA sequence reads TGTGCCAGCTCACCACTAGCGGAGGCGACAGATACGCAGTATTTT. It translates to CASSPLAEATDTQYF.